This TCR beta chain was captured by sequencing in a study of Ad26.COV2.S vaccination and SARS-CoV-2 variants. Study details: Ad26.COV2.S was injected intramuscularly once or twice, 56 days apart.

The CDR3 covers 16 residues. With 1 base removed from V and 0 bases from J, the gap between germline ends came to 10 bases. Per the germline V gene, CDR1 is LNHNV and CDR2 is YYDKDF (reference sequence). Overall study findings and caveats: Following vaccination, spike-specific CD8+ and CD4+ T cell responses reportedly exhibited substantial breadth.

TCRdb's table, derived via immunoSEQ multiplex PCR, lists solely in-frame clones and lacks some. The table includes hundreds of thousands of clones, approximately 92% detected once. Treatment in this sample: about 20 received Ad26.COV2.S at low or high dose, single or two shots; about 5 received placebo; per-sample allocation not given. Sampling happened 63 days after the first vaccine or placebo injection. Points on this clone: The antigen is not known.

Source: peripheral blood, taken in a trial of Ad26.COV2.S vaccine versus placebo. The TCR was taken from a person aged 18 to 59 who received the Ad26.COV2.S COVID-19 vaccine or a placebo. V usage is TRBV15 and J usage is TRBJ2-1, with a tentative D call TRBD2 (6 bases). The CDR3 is CATSRVRRDSYNEQFF. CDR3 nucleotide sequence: TGTGCCACCAGCAGAGTTAGGCGGGACTCCTACAATGAGCAGTTCTTC.